This TCR beta chain was retrieved from a study of shared clonotypes between healthy human individuals. Remarks on this clone: Its antigen is still unknown.

Whole-study findings and limits: Few donors limited the genetic and exposure-history diversity represented.

J lost 2 bases, V lost 4 bases, and 4 bases had no gene match. This CDR3 region has 15 residues. Germline CDR1 LGHNA, CDR2 YSLEER. Several immunoSEQ 96-well plates shared each subset's DNA, each plate a replicate. Sequencing used immunoSEQ multiplex PCR; TCRdb keeps in-frame clones, though not all of them. The profile shows roughly 2.5 million clones, approximately 92% of them singletons. Sequenced sample: naive CD4+ T cells sorted from blood. Noted subset: CD45RA+ positively selected. The chain links TRBV4-3 to TRBJ2-3, with 9 bases lining up with TRBD2. This receptor was obtained from a man aged 18 to 35 in good health. CDR3 nucleotides: TGCGCCAGCAGCCTGGCGGGAGGGTTCACAGATACGCAGTATTTT. Its protein product is CASSLAGGFTDTQYF.